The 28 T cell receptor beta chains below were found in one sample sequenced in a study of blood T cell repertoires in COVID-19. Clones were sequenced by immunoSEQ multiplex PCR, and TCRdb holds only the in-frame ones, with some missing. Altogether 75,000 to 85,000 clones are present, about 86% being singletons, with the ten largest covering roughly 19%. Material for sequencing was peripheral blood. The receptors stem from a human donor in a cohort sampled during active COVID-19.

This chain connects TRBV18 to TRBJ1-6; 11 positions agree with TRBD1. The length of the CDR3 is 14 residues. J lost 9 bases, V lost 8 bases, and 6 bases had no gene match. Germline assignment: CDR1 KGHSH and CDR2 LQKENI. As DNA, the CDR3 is TGTGCCAGCGGACGGACAGGGGGCGGTTCACCCCTCCACTTT. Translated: CASGRTGGGSPLHF.

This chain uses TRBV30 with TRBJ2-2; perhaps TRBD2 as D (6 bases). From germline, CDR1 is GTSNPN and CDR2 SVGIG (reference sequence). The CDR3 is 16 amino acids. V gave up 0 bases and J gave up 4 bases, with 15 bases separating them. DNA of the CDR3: TGTGCCTGGAGTGTACTGGGGGGAAGGGCCACCGGGGAGCTGTTTTTT. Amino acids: CAWSVLGGRATGELFF.

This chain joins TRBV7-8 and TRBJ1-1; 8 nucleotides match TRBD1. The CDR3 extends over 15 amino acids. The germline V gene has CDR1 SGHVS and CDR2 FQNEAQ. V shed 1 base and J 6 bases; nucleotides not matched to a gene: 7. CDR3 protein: CASSLDEQGAAEAFF. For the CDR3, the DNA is TGTGCCAGCAGCTTAGACGAGCAGGGGGCAGCTGAAGCTTTCTTT.

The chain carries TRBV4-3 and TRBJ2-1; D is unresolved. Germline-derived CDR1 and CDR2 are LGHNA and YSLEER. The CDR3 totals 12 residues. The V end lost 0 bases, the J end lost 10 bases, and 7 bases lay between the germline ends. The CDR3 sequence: CASSQDRREQFF. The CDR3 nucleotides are TGCGCCAGCAGCCAAGATCGGAGAGAGCAGTTCTTC.

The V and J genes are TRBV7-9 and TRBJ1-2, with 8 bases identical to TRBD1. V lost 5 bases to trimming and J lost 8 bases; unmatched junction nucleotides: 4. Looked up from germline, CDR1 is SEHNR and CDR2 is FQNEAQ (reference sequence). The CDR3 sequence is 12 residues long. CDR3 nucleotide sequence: TGTGCCAGCAGCCGGGACAGGAGCGGCTACACCTTC. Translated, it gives CASSRDRSGYTF.

The CDR3 DNA follows: TGTGCCAGCAGCTTTGCAGGGATTGACTATGGCTACACCTTC. Amino acid sequence: CASSFAGIDYGYTF. This rearrangement joins TRBV5-5 to TRBJ1-2; maybe TRBD1 (5 bases). The V gene's germline CDR1 is SGHKS and CDR2 YYEKEE (reference sequence). Trimming removed 2 bases at V and 3 bases at J, with 11 bases between. The CDR3 runs 14 residues. The variable domain in full, completed from reference TRBV5-5 and TRBJ1-2, reads DAGVTQSPTHLIKTRGQQVTLRCSPISGHKSVSWYQQVLGQGPQFIFQYYEKEERGRGNFPDRFSARQFPNYSSELNVNALLLGDSALYLCASSFAGIDYGYTFGSGTRLTVV.

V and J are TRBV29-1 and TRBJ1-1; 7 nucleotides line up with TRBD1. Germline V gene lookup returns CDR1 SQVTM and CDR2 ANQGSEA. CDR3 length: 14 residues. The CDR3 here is CRATRGTAGSEAFF. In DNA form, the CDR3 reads TGCAGGGCTACGAGGGGGACAGCAGGAAGTGAAGCTTTCTTT.

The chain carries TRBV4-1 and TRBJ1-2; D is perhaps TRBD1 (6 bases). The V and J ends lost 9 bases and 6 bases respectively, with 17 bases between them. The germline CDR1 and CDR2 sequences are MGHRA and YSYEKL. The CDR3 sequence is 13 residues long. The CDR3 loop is CASRQGPGDGYTF. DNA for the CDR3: TGCGCCAGTCGCCAGGGGCCCGGAGATGGCTACACCTTC.

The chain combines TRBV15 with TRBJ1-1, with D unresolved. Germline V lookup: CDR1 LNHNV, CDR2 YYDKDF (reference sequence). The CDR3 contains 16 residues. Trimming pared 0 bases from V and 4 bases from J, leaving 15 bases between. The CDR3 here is CATSRDLSGIGTEAFF. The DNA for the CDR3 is TGTGCCACCAGCAGAGATCTTTCGGGGATAGGCACTGAAGCTTTCTTT.

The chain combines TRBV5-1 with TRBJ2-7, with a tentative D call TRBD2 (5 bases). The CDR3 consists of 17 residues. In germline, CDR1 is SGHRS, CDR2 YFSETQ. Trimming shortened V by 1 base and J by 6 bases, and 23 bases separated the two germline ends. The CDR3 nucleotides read TGCGCCAGCAGCTTGATGGGTTCCGGCGGGTCTTTGGGCGAGCAGTACTTC. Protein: CASSLMGSGGSLGEQYF.

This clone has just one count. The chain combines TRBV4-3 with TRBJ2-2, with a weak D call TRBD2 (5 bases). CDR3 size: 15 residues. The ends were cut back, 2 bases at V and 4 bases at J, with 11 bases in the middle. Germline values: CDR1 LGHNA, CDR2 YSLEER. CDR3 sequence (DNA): TGCGCCAGCAGCCAAAATCTGGGGAGCACCGGGGAGCTGTTTTTT. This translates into CASSQNLGSTGELFF.

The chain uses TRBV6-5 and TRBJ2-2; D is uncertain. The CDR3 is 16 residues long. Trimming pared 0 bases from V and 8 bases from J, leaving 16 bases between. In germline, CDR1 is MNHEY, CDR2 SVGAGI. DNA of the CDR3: TGTGCCAGCAGTTACTCACCTCTTATCACGGAGGGGGAGCTGTTTTTT. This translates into CASSYSPLITEGELFF.

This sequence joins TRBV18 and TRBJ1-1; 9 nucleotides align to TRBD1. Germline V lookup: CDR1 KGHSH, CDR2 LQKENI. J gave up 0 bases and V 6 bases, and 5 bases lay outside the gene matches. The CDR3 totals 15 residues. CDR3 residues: CASSMGQGMNTEAFF. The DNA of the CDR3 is TGTGCCAGCTCGATGGGACAGGGAATGAACACTGAAGCTTTCTTT.

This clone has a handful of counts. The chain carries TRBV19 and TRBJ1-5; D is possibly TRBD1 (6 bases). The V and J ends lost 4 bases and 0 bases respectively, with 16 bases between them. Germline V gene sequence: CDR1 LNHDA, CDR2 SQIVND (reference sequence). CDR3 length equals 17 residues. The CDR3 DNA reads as TGTGCCAGTAGTACCTCCGGGACACTTTATAGCAATCAGCCCCAGCATTTT. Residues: CASSTSGTLYSNQPQHF.

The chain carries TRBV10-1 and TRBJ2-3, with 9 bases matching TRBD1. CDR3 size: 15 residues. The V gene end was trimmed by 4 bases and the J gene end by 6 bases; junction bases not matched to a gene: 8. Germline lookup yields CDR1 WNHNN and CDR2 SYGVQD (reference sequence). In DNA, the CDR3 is TGCGCCAGCAGTGGTCCCGGGACAGGGCGGGATACGCAGTATTTT. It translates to CASSGPGTGRDTQYF.

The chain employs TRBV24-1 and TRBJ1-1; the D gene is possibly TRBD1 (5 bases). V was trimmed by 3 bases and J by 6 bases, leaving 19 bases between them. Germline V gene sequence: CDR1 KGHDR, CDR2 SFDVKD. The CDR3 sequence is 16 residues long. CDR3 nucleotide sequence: TGTGCCACCAGTGATGGACGGAGGGGACTTGAAGCTGAAGCTTTCTTT. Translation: CATSDGRRGLEAEAFF.

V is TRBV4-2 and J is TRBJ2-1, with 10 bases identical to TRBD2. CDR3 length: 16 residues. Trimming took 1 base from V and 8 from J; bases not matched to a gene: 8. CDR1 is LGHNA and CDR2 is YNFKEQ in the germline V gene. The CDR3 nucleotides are TGTGCCAGCAGCCAAGGAGGAGCTAGCGGGAGTCATGAGCAGTTCTTC. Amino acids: CASSQGGASGSHEQFF.

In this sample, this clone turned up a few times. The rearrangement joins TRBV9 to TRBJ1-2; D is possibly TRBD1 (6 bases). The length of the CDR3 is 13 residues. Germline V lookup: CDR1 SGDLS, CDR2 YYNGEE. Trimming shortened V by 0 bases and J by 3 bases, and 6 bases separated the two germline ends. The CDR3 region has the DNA TGTGCCAGCAGCGTAGGACAGGACTATGGCTACACCTTC. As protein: CASSVGQDYGYTF.

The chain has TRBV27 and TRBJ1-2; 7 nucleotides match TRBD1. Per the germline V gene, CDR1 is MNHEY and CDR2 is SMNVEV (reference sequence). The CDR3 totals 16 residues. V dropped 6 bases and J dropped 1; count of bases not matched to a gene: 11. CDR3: CASSLDRDSVNYGYTF. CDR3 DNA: TGTGCCAGCAGCCTCGACCGGGACAGCGTTAACTATGGCTACACCTTC.

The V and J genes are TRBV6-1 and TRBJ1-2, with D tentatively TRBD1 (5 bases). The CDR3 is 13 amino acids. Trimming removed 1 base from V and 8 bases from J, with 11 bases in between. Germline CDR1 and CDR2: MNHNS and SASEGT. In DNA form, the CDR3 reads TGTGCCAGCAGTGAAGTGTACAGGCGCGGCTACACCTTC. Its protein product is CASSEVYRRGYTF.

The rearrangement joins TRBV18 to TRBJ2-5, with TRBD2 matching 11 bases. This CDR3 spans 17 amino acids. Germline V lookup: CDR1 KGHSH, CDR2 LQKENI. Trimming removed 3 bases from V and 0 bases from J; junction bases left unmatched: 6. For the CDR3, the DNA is TGTGCCAGCTCACCCGTGGGACTAGCGGTGTACCAAGAGACCCAGTACTTC. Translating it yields CASSPVGLAVYQETQYF.

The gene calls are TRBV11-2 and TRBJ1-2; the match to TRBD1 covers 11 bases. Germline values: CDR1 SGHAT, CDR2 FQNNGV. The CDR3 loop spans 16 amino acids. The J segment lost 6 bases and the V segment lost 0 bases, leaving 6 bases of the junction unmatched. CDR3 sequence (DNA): TGTGCCAGCAGCTTAGATCTGTGGACAGGGGGCAATGGCTACACCTTC. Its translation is CASSLDLWTGGNGYTF.

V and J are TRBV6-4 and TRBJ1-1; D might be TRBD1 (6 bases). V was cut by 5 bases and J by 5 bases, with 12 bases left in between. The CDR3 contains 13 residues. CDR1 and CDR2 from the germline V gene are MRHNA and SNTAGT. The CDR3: CASSPRGKTEAFF. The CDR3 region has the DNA TGTGCCAGCAGTCCAAGGGGGAAAACTGAAGCTTTCTTT.

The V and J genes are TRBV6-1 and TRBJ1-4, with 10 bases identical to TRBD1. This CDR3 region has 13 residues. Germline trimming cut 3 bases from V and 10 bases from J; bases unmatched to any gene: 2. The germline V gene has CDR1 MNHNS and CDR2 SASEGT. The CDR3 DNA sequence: TGTGCCAGCAGTGAGGGACAGGGGCGAAAACTGTTTTTT. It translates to CASSEGQGRKLFF.

CDR3: CASSFKGGAGELFF. The DNA of the CDR3 is TGCGCCAGCAGCTTCAAAGGGGGCGCCGGGGAGCTGTTTTTT. The chain has TRBV5-1 and TRBJ2-2; 7 bases are a match to TRBD1. Germline CDR1 and CDR2: SGHRS and YFSETQ. After removal of 2 bases from V and 6 bases from J, the junction contained 4 bases not matched to a gene. CDR3 size: 14 residues.

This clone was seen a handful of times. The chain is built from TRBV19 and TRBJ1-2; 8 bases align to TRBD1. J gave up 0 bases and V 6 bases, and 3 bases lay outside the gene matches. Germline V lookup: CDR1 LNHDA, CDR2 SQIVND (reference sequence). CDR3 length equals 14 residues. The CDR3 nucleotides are TGTGCCAGTAGACAGGACAGGGCTAACTATGGCTACACCTTC. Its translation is CASRQDRANYGYTF.

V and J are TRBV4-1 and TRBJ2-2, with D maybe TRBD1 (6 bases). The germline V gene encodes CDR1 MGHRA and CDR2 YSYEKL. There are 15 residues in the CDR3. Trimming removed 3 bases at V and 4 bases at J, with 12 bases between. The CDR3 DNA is TGCGCCAGCAGCCAGGTCGGACAGAGCACCGGGGAGCTGTTTTTT. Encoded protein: CASSQVGQSTGELFF.

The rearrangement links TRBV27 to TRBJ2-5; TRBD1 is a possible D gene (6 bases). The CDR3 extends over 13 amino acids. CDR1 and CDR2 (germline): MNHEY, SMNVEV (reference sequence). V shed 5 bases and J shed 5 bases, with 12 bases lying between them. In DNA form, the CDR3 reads TGTGCCAGCAGTGACAGGCCTGGGGAGACCCAGTACTTC. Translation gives CASSDRPGETQYF.